This T cell receptor (beta chain) was captured in a study of T cell changes during pregnancy in multiple sclerosis. Assay: immunoSEQ multiplex PCR; the TCRdb copy retains only in-frame clones and omits some. The sample includes 26,000 or so clones, roughly nine tenths of them seen just once. This clone showed up just a few times. Sequences were derived from CD8+ T cells from peripheral blood mononuclear cells, sampled in the second trimester of pregnancy. The clonotype was recovered from a female donor with multiple sclerosis, enrolled in a pregnancy study.

The CDR3 DNA sequence: TGTGCCAGTAGTATTAGCGGGGATTACAATGAGCAGTTCTTC. Encoded protein: CASSISGDYNEQFF. The chain recombines TRBV19 with TRBJ2-1; 8 bases map to TRBD2. The CDR3 is 14 amino acids. Germline V gene sequence: CDR1 LNHDA, CDR2 SQIVND (reference sequence). V shed 3 bases, J shed 4 bases, and the junction held 2 bases outside the gene matches.